Following are 6 T cell receptor beta chains from one sample sequenced in a study of blood T cell repertoires in COVID-19. Assay used: immunoSEQ multiplex PCR; TCRdb lists only in-frame clones, some missing. The sample yields 450,000 or so clones, around nine tenths seen once. Source material: peripheral blood. The receptor set was obtained from a man younger than 30 with COVID-19, enrolled during active disease.

J is TRBJ1-1 and V is TRBV7-9, with D possibly being TRBD1 (5 bases). The CDR3 covers 13 residues. Trimming shortened V by 7 bases and J by 11 bases, and 20 bases separated the two germline ends. Germline loops: CDR1 SEHNR, CDR2 FQNEAQ (reference sequence). CDR3 sequence (DNA): TGTGCCAGCACCTTGTTAGAGGAGGGGTATGCTTTCTTT. Translated: CASTLLEEGYAFF. The variable domain in full, completed from reference TRBV7-9 and TRBJ1-1, reads DTGVSQNPRHKITKRGQNVTFRCDPISEHNRLYWYRQTLGQGPEFLTYFQNEAQLEKSRLLSDRFSAERPKGSFSTLEIQRTEQGDSAMYLCASTLLEEGYAFFGQGTRLTVV.

The rearrangement links TRBV24-1 to TRBJ2-3, with D perhaps TRBD2 (5 bases). Germline loops: CDR1 KGHDR, CDR2 SFDVKD. The V end lost 3 bases, the J end lost 0 bases, and 15 bases lay between the germline ends. CDR3 size: 17 residues. CDR3 in DNA: TGTGCCACCAGTGATCCCGTTGGAGGATCTAGCACAGATACGCAGTATTTT. The encoded protein is CATSDPVGGSSTDTQYF.

V is TRBV19 and J is TRBJ2-5; D unclear. Between the trimmed V and J ends, which lost 3 bases and 5 bases, there was a span of 10 bases. This CDR3 is built from 13 residues. CDR1 and CDR2 (germline): LNHDA, SQIVND (reference sequence). As DNA, the CDR3 is TGTGCCAGTAGTATTAGCCGAGGCGAGACCCAGTACTTC. Translating it yields CASSISRGETQYF.

The rearrangement uses TRBV13 and TRBJ2-1; 13 nucleotides match TRBD2. The CDR3 covers 20 residues. The ends lost 1 base at V and 2 bases at J; junction bases unmatched: 11. CDR1 is PRHDT and CDR2 is FYEKMQ in the germline V gene (reference sequence). In DNA, the CDR3 is TGTGCCAGCAGCTTAGTAGTCCCCACTAGCGGGAGGGCCACCTACAATGAGCAGTTCTTC. Its protein product is CASSLVVPTSGRATYNEQFF.

The genes are TRBV19 and TRBJ1-2; D is possibly TRBD1 (6 bases). Trimming took 7 bases from V and 4 from J, leaving 13 bases between them. There are 13 residues in the CDR3. Germline assignment: CDR1 LNHDA and CDR2 SQIVND (reference sequence). In nucleotides, the CDR3 is TGTGCCAGTAAAGGACAGACATTCTATGGCTACACCTTC. Translating it yields CASKGQTFYGYTF.

The J gene is TRBJ2-2, the V gene TRBV7-2, with TRBD2 matching over 8 bases. Germline values: CDR1 SGHTA, CDR2 FQGNSA. The V gene end was trimmed by 7 bases and the J gene end by 1 base; junction bases not matched to a gene: 2. CDR3 length: 14 residues. The CDR3 here is CASILAGNTGELFF. In nucleotides, the CDR3 is TGTGCCAGCATTCTAGCGGGGAACACCGGGGAGCTGTTTTTT.